This T cell receptor (beta chain) was sequenced for a study of blood T cell repertoires in COVID-19. The V and J ends lost 0 bases and 0 bases, in that order; junction bases with no gene match: 1. CDR3 length: 15 residues. CDR1 and CDR2 from the germline V gene are SGDLS and YYNGEE. Note on this clone: The sample has other DNA sequences that encode this CDR3 too.

Original methodology: Estimated nucleated cell counts came from reference gene primer amplification. Profiling relied on immunoSEQ multiplex PCR, and the TCRdb table lists in-frame clones only, not all of them. That table is the source of V, J and clone size, and D and trimming were worked out from the DNA. Among approximately 120,000 clones listed, 55% to 70% were seen once. The sample consisted of peripheral blood. This receptor was identified in a woman in her 70s with acute or convalescent COVID-19. The chain carries TRBV9 and TRBJ2-7; 9 positions agree with TRBD2. The CDR3 nucleotides read TGTGCCAGCAGCGTAGGAGCGGGGGGCTCCTACGAGCAGTACTTC. Amino acid sequence: CASSVGAGGSYEQYF.